Below are 9 T cell receptor beta chains sequenced from a single sample in a study of blood T cells in healthy people across ages. A J-beta primer mix and a sample-barcoded 5' primer were used in a second PCR of about 7 to 11 cycles. From the 5' RACE reads, TCRdb called clonotypes with MiXCR, one entry per CDR3 protein. Among under 800,000 distinct CDR3 sequences listed, roughly 43% were seen once. The sequencing input was blood. The receptors come from a woman aged 55-75 years in good health.

V and J are TRBV4-1 and TRBJ2-3; possible D gene TRBD1, 6 bases. Germline CDR1 and CDR2: MGHRA and YSYEKL. This CDR3 is 14 amino acids long. V was trimmed by 0 bases and J by 5 bases, leaving 9 bases between them. CDR3 nucleotide sequence: TGCGCCAGCAGCCAAGATCCAGGGGTAGATACGCAGTATTTT. The encoded protein is CASSQDPGVDTQYF.

In its sample, this clonotype was seen a few times. This chain uses TRBV5-6 with TRBJ1-4; D perhaps matches TRBD1 (5 bases). CDR1 SGHDT and CDR2 YYEEEE come from the germline V gene. This CDR3 has 14 residues. Between the trimmed V and J ends, which lost 4 bases and 8 bases, there was a span of 15 bases. The CDR3 sequence: CASSPARTSEKLFF. For the CDR3, the DNA is TGTGCCAGCAGCCCCGCGAGGACAAGCGAAAAACTGTTTTTT.

This rearrangement joins TRBV20-1 to TRBJ2-5, with TRBD1 as a possible D gene (6 bases). The J call may be wrong; the DNA end is better matched by TRBJ2-7. CDR1 and CDR2 from the germline V gene are DFQATT and SNEGSKA (reference sequence). This CDR3 has 15 residues. The CDR3 sequence: CSARGQNRDLYEQYF. The CDR3 DNA follows: TGCAGTGCTAGAGGACAGAACAGGGATCTCTACGAGCAGTACTTC.

The rearrangement uses TRBV12-3 or TRBV12-4 and TRBJ2-1; D might be TRBD2 (6 bases). Trimming left V 6 bases short and J 10 bases short, with 13 bases between. There are 12 residues in the CDR3. In DNA form, the CDR3 reads TGTGCCAGCAGAACGGGGGTTGGGGAGCAGTTCTTC. It encodes CASRTGVGEQFF.

The chain links TRBV12-3 or TRBV12-4 to TRBJ2-7, with 8 bases aligning to TRBD2. Trimming at V came to 7 bases and at J to 7 bases, leaving 12 bases not matched to a gene. The CDR3 contains 14 residues. DNA of the CDR3: TGTGCCAGCACTTCGGGGGGGCTCTACAATGAGCAGTACTTC. Translation gives CASTSGGLYNEQYF.

V and J are TRBV2 and TRBJ2-5; D is unclear. The V gene lost 4 bases and the J gene lost 5 bases, with 11 bases spanning the gap. This CDR3 comprises 13 residues. CDR1 and CDR2 (germline): SNHLY, FYNNEI. In nucleotides, the CDR3 is TGTGCCAGCAGTGTTAGTGGGCTCGAGACCCAGTACTTC. This gives the protein CASSVSGLETQYF.

With respect to this clonotype: A much larger clonotype is one base distant, so this may be a read error. The V gene is TRBV5-6, the J gene TRBJ1-2; 7 bases map to TRBD1. In germline, CDR1 is SGHDT, CDR2 YYEEEE. V shed 2 bases, J shed 4 bases, and the junction held 8 bases outside the gene matches. The CDR3 is 15 residues long. The DNA of the CDR3 is TGTGCCAGCAGCTTTGTTGAGGGGGCCCCCTATGGCTACACCTTC. This translates into CASSFVEGAPYGYTF.

The chain joins TRBV30 to TRBJ2-7, with a tentative D call TRBD1 (6 bases). Germline V lookup: CDR1 GTSNPN, CDR2 SVGIG (reference sequence). The CDR3 contains 12 residues. Trimming took off 5 bases at V and 0 bases at J, with 8 bases between the two ends. CDR3 sequence: CAWETGSYEQYF. Here the CDR3 DNA reads TGTGCCTGGGAGACAGGCTCCTACGAGCAGTACTTC.

Comment on this clonotype: Relative to the germline gene, one junction end is altered; a read error may explain this. The chain links TRBV30 to TRBJ2-6; 7 bases map to TRBD2. Germline V gene data show CDR1 as GTSNPN and CDR2 as SVGIG (reference sequence). CDR3 size: 14 residues. The CDR3, as DNA: TGTGCCTGGGGGGGAGGGGCTGGGACCAACGTCCTGACTTTC. Translated, it gives CAWGGGAGTNVLTF.